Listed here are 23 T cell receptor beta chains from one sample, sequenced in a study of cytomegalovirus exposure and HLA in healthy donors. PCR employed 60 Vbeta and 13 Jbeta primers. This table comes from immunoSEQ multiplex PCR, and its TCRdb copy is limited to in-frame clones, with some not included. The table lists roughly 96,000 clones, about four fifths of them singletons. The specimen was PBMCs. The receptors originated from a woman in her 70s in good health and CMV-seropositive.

CDR3 amino acids: CAISDERQANYGYTF. In nucleotides, the CDR3 is TGTGCCATCAGTGATGAGCGGCAGGCTAACTATGGCTACACCTTC. V gene TRBV10-3 combines with J gene TRBJ1-2; D gene unclear. V lost 3 bases and J lost 0, with 11 bases in between. Germline lookup yields CDR1 ENHRY and CDR2 SYGVKD. CDR3 length: 15 residues.

CDR3 sequence (DNA): TGTGCCAGCAGCAAAGAGGGGACAGATGCGAACACCGGGGAGCTGTTTTTT. It specifies CASSKEGTDANTGELFF. V gene TRBV21-1 combines with J gene TRBJ2-2; no check of the table's D call, TRBD1, against the DNA was made. TRBV21-1 corresponds to a pseudogene. The CDR3 sequence is 17 residues long.

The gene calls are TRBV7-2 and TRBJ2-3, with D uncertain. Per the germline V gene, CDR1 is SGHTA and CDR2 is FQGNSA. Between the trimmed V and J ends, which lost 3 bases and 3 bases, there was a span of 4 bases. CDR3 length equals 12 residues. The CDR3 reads CASSFETDTQYF. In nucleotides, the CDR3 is TGTGCCAGCAGCTTCGAGACAGATACGCAGTATTTT.

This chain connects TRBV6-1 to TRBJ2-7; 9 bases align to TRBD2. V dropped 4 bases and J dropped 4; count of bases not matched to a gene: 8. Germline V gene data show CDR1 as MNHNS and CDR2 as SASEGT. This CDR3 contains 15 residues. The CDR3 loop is CASSVTGTSLYEQYF. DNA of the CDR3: TGTGCCAGCAGTGTCACCGGGACTAGCCTGTACGAGCAGTACTTC.

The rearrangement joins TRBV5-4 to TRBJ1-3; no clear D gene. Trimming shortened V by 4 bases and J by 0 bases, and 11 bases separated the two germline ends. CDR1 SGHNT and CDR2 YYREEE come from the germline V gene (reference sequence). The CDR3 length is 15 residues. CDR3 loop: CASSLDTISGNTIYF. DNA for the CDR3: TGTGCCAGCAGCCTCGACACAATCTCTGGAAACACCATATATTTT.

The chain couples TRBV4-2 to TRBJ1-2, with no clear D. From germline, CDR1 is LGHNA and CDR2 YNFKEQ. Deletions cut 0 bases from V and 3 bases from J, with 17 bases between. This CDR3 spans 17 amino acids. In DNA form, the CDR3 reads TGTGCCAGCAGCCAAGAACGTGAGTGGGGAGGCTACTATGGCTACACCTTC. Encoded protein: CASSQEREWGGYYGYTF.

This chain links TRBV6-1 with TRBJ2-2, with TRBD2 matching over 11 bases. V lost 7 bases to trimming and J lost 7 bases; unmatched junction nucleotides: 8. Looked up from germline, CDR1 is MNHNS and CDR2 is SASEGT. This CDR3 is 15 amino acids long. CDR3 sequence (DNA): TGTGCCAGCATCCCTAGCGGGGGGTCGGGCGGGGAGCTGTTTTTT. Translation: CASIPSGGSGGELFF.

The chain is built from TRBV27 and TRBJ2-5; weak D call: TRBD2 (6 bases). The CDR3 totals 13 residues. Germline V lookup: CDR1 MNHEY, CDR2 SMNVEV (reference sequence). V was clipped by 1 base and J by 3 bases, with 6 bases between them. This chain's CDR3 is CASSLWGEETQYF. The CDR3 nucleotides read TGTGCCAGCAGTTTATGGGGGGAAGAGACCCAGTACTTC.

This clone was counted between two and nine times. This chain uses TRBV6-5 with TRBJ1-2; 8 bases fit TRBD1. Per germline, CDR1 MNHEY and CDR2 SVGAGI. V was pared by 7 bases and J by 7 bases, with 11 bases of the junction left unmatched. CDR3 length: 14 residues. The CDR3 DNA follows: TGTGCCAGCACGGGGGGACAGGAGCAAGGTGGCTACACCTTC. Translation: CASTGGQEQGGYTF.

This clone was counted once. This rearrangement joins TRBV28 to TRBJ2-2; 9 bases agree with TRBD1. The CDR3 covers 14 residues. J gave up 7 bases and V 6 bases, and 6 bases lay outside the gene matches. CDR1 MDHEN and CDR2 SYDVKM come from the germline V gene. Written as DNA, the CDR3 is TGTGCCAGCAGCCAAGGGACAGGGCACGGGGAGCTGTTTTTT. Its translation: CASSQGTGHGELFF.

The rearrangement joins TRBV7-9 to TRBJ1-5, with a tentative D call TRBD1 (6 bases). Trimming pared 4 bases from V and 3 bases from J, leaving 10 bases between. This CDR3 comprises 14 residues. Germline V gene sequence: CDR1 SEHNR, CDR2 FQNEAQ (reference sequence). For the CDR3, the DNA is TGTGCCAGCAGCTCGGACAGCACCAATCAGCCCCAGCATTTT. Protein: CASSSDSTNQPQHF.

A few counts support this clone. CDR3 in amino acids: CASSLSTGSNNQPQHF. The CDR3 DNA reads TGTGCCAGCAGTTTGAGCACAGGCTCTAACAATCAGCCCCAGCATTTT. This sequence joins TRBV28 and TRBJ1-5, with TRBD1 as a possible D gene (5 bases). Per germline, CDR1 MDHEN and CDR2 SYDVKM. V lost 3 bases and J 3 bases, leaving 15 bases between the germline ends. The CDR3 is 16 amino acids.

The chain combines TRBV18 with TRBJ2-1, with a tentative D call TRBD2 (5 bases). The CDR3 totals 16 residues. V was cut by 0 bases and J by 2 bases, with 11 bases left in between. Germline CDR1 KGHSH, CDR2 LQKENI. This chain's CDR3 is CASSPPGSGPYNEQFF. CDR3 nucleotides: TGTGCCAGCTCACCACCGGGGAGCGGCCCCTACAATGAGCAGTTCTTC.

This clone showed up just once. This CDR3 reads CASRTLGGGTEAFF. The CDR3 region has the DNA TGTGCCAGCAGGACCTTGGGGGGTGGAACTGAAGCTTTCTTT. The rearrangement uses TRBV13 and TRBJ1-1, with D perhaps TRBD1 (5 bases). The CDR3 has 14 amino acids. V was shortened by 6 bases and J by 5 bases, with 16 bases between the two germline ends. Per germline, CDR1 PRHDT and CDR2 FYEKMQ (reference sequence). Based on the CDR3 plus reference TRBV13 and TRBJ1-1, the full variable domain is AAGVIQSPRHLIKEKRETATLKCYPIPRHDTVYWYQQGPGQDPQFLISFYEKMQSDKGSIPDRFSAQQFSDYHSELNMSSLELGDSALYFCASRTLGGGTEAFFGQGTRLTVV.

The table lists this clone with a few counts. Here the CDR3 reads CASSWGGLAGGNEQFF. The DNA for the CDR3 is TGCGCCAGCAGCTGGGGGGGACTAGCGGGGGGTAATGAGCAGTTCTTC. The chain carries TRBV5-1 and TRBJ2-1, with 15 bases lining up with TRBD2. Germline V lookup: CDR1 SGHRS, CDR2 YFSETQ. The CDR3 totals 16 residues. V trimming: 3 bases; J trimming: 7 bases; junction bases outside the gene matches: 5.

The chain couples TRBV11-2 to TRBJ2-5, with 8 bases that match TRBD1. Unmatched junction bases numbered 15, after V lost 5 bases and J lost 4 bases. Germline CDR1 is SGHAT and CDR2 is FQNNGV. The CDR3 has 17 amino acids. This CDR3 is CASSQTGTGPAAETQYF. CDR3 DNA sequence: TGTGCCAGCAGCCAGACCGGGACAGGCCCCGCGGCAGAGACCCAGTACTTC.

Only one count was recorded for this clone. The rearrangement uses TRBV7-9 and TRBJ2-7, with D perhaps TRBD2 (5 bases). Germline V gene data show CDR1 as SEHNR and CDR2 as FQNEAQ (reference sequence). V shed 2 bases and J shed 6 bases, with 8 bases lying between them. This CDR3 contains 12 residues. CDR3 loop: CASSLIEGEQYF. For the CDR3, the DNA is TGTGCCAGCAGCTTAATAGAGGGCGAGCAGTACTTC.

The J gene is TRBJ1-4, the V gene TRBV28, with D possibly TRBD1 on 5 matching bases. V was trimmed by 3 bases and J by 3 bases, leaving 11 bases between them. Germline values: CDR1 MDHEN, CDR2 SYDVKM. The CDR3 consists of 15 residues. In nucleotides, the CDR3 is TGTGCCAGCAGTTTGGAGGGGACGGCTAATGAAAAACTGTTTTTT. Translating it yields CASSLEGTANEKLFF.

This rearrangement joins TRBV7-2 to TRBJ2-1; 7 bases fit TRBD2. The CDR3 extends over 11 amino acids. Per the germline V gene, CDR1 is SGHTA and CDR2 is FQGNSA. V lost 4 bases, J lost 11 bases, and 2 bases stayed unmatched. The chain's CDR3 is CASSSGGKQFF. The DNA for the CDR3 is TGTGCCAGCAGCTCCGGGGGGAAGCAGTTCTTC.

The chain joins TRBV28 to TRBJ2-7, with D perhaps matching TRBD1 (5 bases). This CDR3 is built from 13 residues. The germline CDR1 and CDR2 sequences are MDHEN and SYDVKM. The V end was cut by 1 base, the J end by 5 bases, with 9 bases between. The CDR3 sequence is CASSLYQGNEQYF. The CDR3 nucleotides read TGTGCCAGCAGTTTATATCAGGGAAACGAGCAGTACTTC.

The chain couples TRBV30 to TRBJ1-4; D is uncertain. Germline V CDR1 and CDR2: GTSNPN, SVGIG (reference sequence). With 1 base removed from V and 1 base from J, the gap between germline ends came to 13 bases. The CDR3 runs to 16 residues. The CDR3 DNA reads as TGTGCCTGGAGTGCCCTACTTATCCGAACTAATGAAAAACTGTTTTTT. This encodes CAWSALLIRTNEKLFF. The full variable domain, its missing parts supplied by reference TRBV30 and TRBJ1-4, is SQTIHQWPATLVQPVGSPLSLECTVEGTSNPNLYWYRQAAGRGLQLLFYSVGIGQISSEVPQNLSASRPQDRQFILSSKKLLLSDSGFYLCAWSALLIRTNEKLFFGSGTQLSVL.

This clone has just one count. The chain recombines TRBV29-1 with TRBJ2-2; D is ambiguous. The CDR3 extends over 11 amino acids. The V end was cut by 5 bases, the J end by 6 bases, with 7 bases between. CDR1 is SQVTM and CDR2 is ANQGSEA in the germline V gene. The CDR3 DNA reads TGCAGCGTTCTTCTAGCCGGGGAGCTGTTTTTT. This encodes CSVLLAGELFF.

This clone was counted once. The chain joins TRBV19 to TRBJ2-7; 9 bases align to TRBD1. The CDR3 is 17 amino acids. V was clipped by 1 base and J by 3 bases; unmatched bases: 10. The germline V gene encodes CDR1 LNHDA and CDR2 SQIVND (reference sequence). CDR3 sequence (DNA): TGTGCCAGTAGTATAGGCGCCGGGACAGGGACCATCTACGAGCAGTACTTC. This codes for CASSIGAGTGTIYEQYF.